This note documents a single TCR beta chain sequence. The antigen remains undetermined. This entry comes from a study of shared clonotypes between healthy human individuals. General study findings and limits: Clonotypes shared by all four donors outscored non-shared clonotypes in generation probability.

TCRdb's table, derived via immunoSEQ multiplex PCR, lists solely in-frame clones and lacks some. Of approximately 2.1 million clones in the sample, about 92% are singletons; the top ten hold 0.35% to 0.45%. The trim removed 6 bases at V and 4 bases at J, leaving 9 bases unmatched. Germline CDR1 is MNHEY and CDR2 is SMNVEV (reference sequence). The CDR3 totals 15 residues. The gene calls are TRBV27 and TRBJ2-5; 9 bases line up with TRBD2. Material: naive CD4+ T cells from PBMCs. Subset denoted: CD45RA+ positively selected. The clonotype originates from a man aged 18 to 29 in good health. Some clones in this sample may be carry-over from other donors' samples. The DNA of the CDR3 is TGTGCCAGCAGAACATTAGCGGGAGTTGCAGAGACCCAGTACTTC. Translating it yields CASRTLAGVAETQYF.